The 27 T cell receptor beta chains listed next were all sequenced from one sample in a study of regulatory T cells in long-lasting Graves disease. As for time point: newly diagnosed GD, antithyroid drugs for less than 3 months. Generation of the TCR library employed RNA extracted from PBMCs. Both iRepertoire HTBI primers and Arm-PCR of CDR3 regions were used to build the TCR beta libraries. TCRdb reprocessed the multiplex PCR reads via MiXCR and lists one record per CDR3 protein. The table has 400,000 to 500,000 distinct CDR3 sequences, 16% seen once. A further study also used this sample, focusing on T cells in Graves' hyperthyroidism and ophthalmopathy.

This sample comprised peripheral blood mononuclear cells (PBMCs), obtained at new diagnosis, from a patient treated with antithyroid drugs. These receptor sequences come from a woman in her 30s with Graves disease.

V is TRBV19 and J is TRBJ1-5; 9 bases line up with TRBD1. CDR1 is LNHDA and CDR2 is SQIVND in the germline V gene (reference sequence). This CDR3 contains 17 residues. After removal of 8 bases from V and 0 bases from J, the junction contained 11 bases not matched to a gene. CDR3 residues: CASQPGQGHYSNQPQHF. The CDR3 nucleotides read TGTGCCAGTCAGCCGGGACAGGGCCATTATAGCAATCAGCCCCAGCATTTT.

There are many counts of this clonotype. The chain combines TRBV9 with TRBJ2-5; D remains ambiguous. The V end lost 2 bases, the J end lost 1 base, and 12 bases lay between the germline ends. Germline lookup yields CDR1 SGDLS and CDR2 YYNGEE. The CDR3 is 15 amino acids. The CDR3 here is CASSVLPLGQETQYF. The DNA of the CDR3 is TGTGCCAGCAGCGTTCTTCCCCTGGGCCAAGAGACCCAGTACTTC.

Many counts were recorded for this clonotype. This chain links TRBV16 with TRBJ1-5; TRBD1 is a possible D gene (6 bases). The germline V gene has CDR1 KGHSY and CDR2 FQNENV. This CDR3 region has 13 residues. Trimming removed 2 bases from V and 7 bases from J, with 9 bases in between. For the CDR3, the DNA is TGTGCCAGCAGCCAACTACAGGGCCAGCCCCAGCATTTT. This translates into CASSQLQGQPQHF.

This clonotype has ten or more counts. The chain uses TRBV20-1 and TRBJ2-1; perhaps D is TRBD1 or TRBD2 (6 bases each). Germline V CDR1 and CDR2: DFQATT, SNEGSKA (reference sequence). The CDR3 runs 13 residues. Trimming cost V 5 bases and J 8 bases, with 16 bases left between them. CDR3 coding DNA: TGCAGTGCTCCCGGGGGCCCTGACGATGAGCAGTTCTTC. Its protein is CSAPGGPDDEQFF.

This clonotype was detected many times. The CDR3 here is CASSQPDTSYNEQFF. The DNA of the CDR3 is TGTGCCAGCAGCCAACCGGACACTTCCTACAATGAGCAGTTCTTC. The V call is TRBV3-1, the J call TRBJ2-1; tentative D call: TRBD1 (5 bases). Trimming pared 2 bases from V and 1 base from J, leaving 9 bases between. This CDR3 has 15 residues. Germline lookup yields CDR1 LGHDT and CDR2 YNNKEL (reference sequence).

This clonotype occurred many times. The rearrangement links TRBV20-1 to TRBJ1-5; D ambiguous. Per the germline V gene, CDR1 is DFQATT and CDR2 is SNEGSKA (reference sequence). The CDR3 totals 11 residues. Deletions cut 2 bases from V and 7 bases from J, with 6 bases between. The CDR3 here is CSARMGQPQHF. The CDR3 DNA follows: TGCAGTGCTAGAATGGGGCAGCCCCAGCATTTT.

On this clonotype itself: A far larger clone differs by one base, so this is likely a read error. J is TRBJ2-1 and V is TRBV11-2; the D gene could be TRBD1 or TRBD2 (5 bases each). V was pared by 1 base and J by 13 bases, with 20 bases between. This CDR3 contains 15 residues. Germline CDR1 and CDR2: SGHAT and FQNNGV. The CDR3: CASSLGPSGRETQFF. The CDR3 bases are TGTGCCAGCAGCTTAGGACCGTCAGGGAGAGAGACCCAGTTCTTC. Full variable domain (rest looked up from reference TRBV11-2 and TRBJ2-1): EAGVAQSPRYKIIEKRQSVAFWCNPISGHATLYWYQQILGQGPKLLIQFQNNGVVDDSQLPKDRFSAERLKGVDSTLKIQPAKLEDSAVYLCASSLGPSGRETQFFGPGTRLTVL.

In its sample, this clonotype was seen many times. The rearrangement uses TRBV7-9 and TRBJ2-7; 7 bases align to TRBD1. Germline V gene sequence: CDR1 SEHNR, CDR2 FQNEAQ (reference sequence). This CDR3 is 14 amino acids long. J was trimmed by 6 bases and V by 4 bases; bases with no gene match: 9. The CDR3 here is CASSSDRAEREQYF. The CDR3 nucleotides are TGTGCCAGCAGCTCAGACAGGGCGGAACGCGAGCAGTACTTC.

Ten or more counts support this clonotype. V and J are TRBV7-3 and TRBJ2-3; tentatively, D is TRBD1 (6 bases). Germline V gene lookup returns CDR1 SGHTA and CDR2 FQGTGA. This CDR3 comprises 19 residues. V was pared by 1 base and J by 0 bases, with 20 bases between. CDR3 DNA sequence: TGTGCCAGCAGCTTAAGGGGCAGGGGAGACTACACTAGCACAGATACGCAGTATTTT. It specifies CASSLRGRGDYTSTDTQYF.

The chain carries TRBV13 and TRBJ2-2; D remains unclear. This CDR3 region has 19 residues. Per germline, CDR1 PRHDT and CDR2 FYEKMQ (reference sequence). The ends were cut back, 0 bases at V and 2 bases at J, with 19 bases in the middle. CDR3 coding DNA: TGTGCCAGCAGCTTAGGCCTGTCCTTTAGTCCCCTCAACACCGGGGAGCTGTTTTTT. Its translation: CASSLGLSFSPLNTGELFF.

This clonotype appeared a few times. The rearrangement uses TRBV7-6 and TRBJ1-6; unclear D gene. Looked up from germline, CDR1 is SGHVS and CDR2 is FNYEAQ. V lost 8 bases to trimming and J lost 7 bases, with 15 bases between them. The CDR3 extends over 14 amino acids. In DNA form, the CDR3 reads TGTGCCAGCGGCCGTGACCCGGAAAATTCACCCCTCCACTTT. Translating gives CASGRDPENSPLHF. The full variable domain, completed using reference TRBV7-6 and TRBJ1-6, is GAGVSQSPRYKVTKRGQDVALRCDPISGHVSLYWYRQALGQGPEFLTYFNYEAQQDKSGLPNDRFSAERPEGSISTLTIQRTEQRDSAMYRCASGRDPENSPLHFGNGTRLTVT.

J is TRBJ2-3 and V is TRBV7-2; 8 nucleotides align to TRBD2. J lost 4 bases, V lost 4 bases, and 10 bases had no gene match. The CDR3 totals 16 residues. CDR1 and CDR2 (germline): SGHTA, FQGNSA. This chain's CDR3 is CASSYTAGAGPDTQYF. The CDR3 DNA reads as TGTGCCAGCAGCTATACAGCGGGAGCGGGGCCAGATACGCAGTATTTT.

V usage is TRBV14 and J usage is TRBJ2-1, with a possible D match to TRBD1 (5 bases). The V and J ends lost 2 bases and 6 bases respectively, with 8 bases between them. There are 13 residues in the CDR3. From germline, CDR1 is SGHDN and CDR2 FVKESK. CDR3 region: CASSQTRVNEQFF. In nucleotides, the CDR3 is TGTGCCAGCAGCCAAACCAGGGTCAATGAGCAGTTCTTC. The whole variable domain, filled in from reference TRBV14 and TRBJ2-1, reads EAGVTQFPSHSVIEKGQTVTLRCDPISGHDNLYWYRRVMGKEIKFLLHFVKESKQDESGMPNNRFLAERTGGTYSTLKVQPAELEDSGVYFCASSQTRVNEQFFGPGTRLTVL.

CDR3: CATSDSRELTREQYF. For the CDR3, the DNA is TGTGCCACCAGTGATTCTAGGGAATTAACACGCGAGCAGTACTTC. The gene calls are TRBV24-1 and TRBJ2-7; D is uncertain. Trimming left V 2 bases short and J 6 bases short, with 16 bases between. The CDR3 is made up of 15 amino acids. Germline V gives CDR1 KGHDR, CDR2 SFDVKD.

In its sample, this clonotype was seen a few times. The chain is built from TRBV9 and TRBJ2-1, with D possibly being TRBD1 or TRBD2 (6 bases each). V shed 3 bases and J shed 4 bases, with 11 bases lying between them. Per the germline V gene, CDR1 is SGDLS and CDR2 is YYNGEE. The CDR3 contains 14 residues. The CDR3 DNA is TGTGCCAGCAGCGACGGGGGCGGGTACAATGAGCAGTTCTTC. As protein: CASSDGGGYNEQFF.

This clonotype was seen many times. The chain uses TRBV12-3 or TRBV12-4 and TRBJ1-2; no clear D gene. V lost 0 bases and J lost 2, with 16 bases in between. This CDR3 has 17 residues. The CDR3 reads CASSLASPGRNNYGYTF. The CDR3 coding sequence is TGTGCCAGCAGTTTAGCGAGCCCGGGCCGTAACAACTATGGCTACACCTTC.

The chain couples TRBV7-2 to TRBJ1-1; D is unclear. The germline gives CDR1 SGHTA, CDR2 FQGNSA. The V end was cut by 5 bases, the J end by 0 bases, with 10 bases between. The CDR3 contains 14 residues. CDR3 amino acids: CASSLRALNTEAFF. The CDR3 nucleotides read TGTGCCAGCAGCCTAAGGGCATTGAACACTGAAGCTTTCTTT.

This clonotype was seen ten or more times. This chain uses TRBV11-2 with TRBJ2-2; D remains unclear. This CDR3 contains 15 residues. Per germline, CDR1 SGHAT and CDR2 FQNNGV. V lost 5 bases, J lost 0 bases, and 10 bases lay in between. The CDR3 DNA sequence: TGTGCCAGCAGCCCGACACCTTCGAACACCGGGGAGCTGTTTTTT. Protein product: CASSPTPSNTGELFF.

As to this clonotype: Being one base from a much bigger clone, this may be a read error. This chain connects TRBV12-3 or TRBV12-4 to TRBJ2-5; 9 positions agree with TRBD1. Matching the DNA end better, TRBJ2-1 makes the J call doubtful. The CDR3 length is 14 residues. The CDR3 here is CASRPTGGQGEQFF. As DNA, the CDR3 is TGTGCCAGCAGACCAACAGGGGGCCAGGGAGAGCAGTTCTTC.

The chain carries TRBV4-3 and TRBJ2-5; 7 nucleotides match TRBD2. This CDR3 has 13 residues. Germline loops: CDR1 LGHNA, CDR2 YSLEER. The V gene end was trimmed by 2 bases and the J gene end by 4 bases; junction bases not matched to a gene: 1. The CDR3 loop is CASSQREGETQYF. The CDR3 nucleotides read TGCGCCAGCAGCCAAAGGGAGGGAGAGACCCAGTACTTC.

This clonotype was recorded many times. V gene TRBV3-1 combines with J gene TRBJ1-5, with 8 bases matching TRBD1. CDR1 and CDR2 from the germline V gene are LGHDT and YNNKEL (reference sequence). With V trimmed by 1 base and J by 4 bases, 0 bases remained unmatched. The CDR3 covers 14 residues. The CDR3 DNA sequence: TGTGCCAGCAGCCAAGGGACAGGGAATCAGCCCCAGCATTTT. This codes for CASSQGTGNQPQHF.

This clonotype has a count of ten or more. The chain couples TRBV10-3 to TRBJ2-7; possible D gene TRBD1, 6 bases. Germline V lookup: CDR1 ENHRY, CDR2 SYGVKD. The V gene lost 10 bases and the J gene lost 3 bases, with 25 bases spanning the gap. This CDR3 has 16 residues. This CDR3 is CATPRWTEPRVYEQYF. Written as DNA, the CDR3 is TGTGCCACTCCGAGATGGACAGAACCAAGGGTCTACGAGCAGTACTTC.

At least ten counts were recorded for this clonotype. The CDR3, as DNA: TGTGCCAGCAGTACTCTAGGGACCAGCAAGAAAGTCCCTTATGGCTACACCTTC. Encoded protein: CASSTLGTSKKVPYGYTF. This chain connects TRBV11-2 to TRBJ1-2; D is possibly TRBD1 (5 bases). Germline assignment: CDR1 SGHAT and CDR2 FQNNGV. V shed 6 bases and J shed 5 bases, with 28 bases lying between them. The CDR3 covers 18 residues.

This clonotype came up many times. The V call is TRBV29-1, the J call TRBJ2-7; D unresolved. The CDR3 loop spans 11 amino acids. In germline, CDR1 is SQVTM, CDR2 ANQGSEA. Trimming took 1 base from V and 7 from J, leaving 8 bases between them. The CDR3 here is CSVEALGEQYF. CDR3 nucleotides: TGCAGCGTTGAAGCCCTCGGGGAGCAGTACTTC.

With regard to this clonotype: A read error likely explains this, since a far larger clone differs by one base. The rearrangement uses TRBV12-3 or TRBV12-4 and TRBJ2-7; 7 nucleotides match TRBD1. This CDR3 is built from 14 residues. Trimming took 8 bases from V and 2 from J; bases not matched to a gene: 9. This CDR3 reads CASGQTGQPYEQYF. CDR3 coding DNA: TGTGCCAGCGGCCAAACGGGACAGCCCTACGAGCAGTACTTC.

This clonotype was recorded many times. The chain couples TRBV5-1 to TRBJ2-7; D not resolved. CDR1 and CDR2 (germline): SGHRS, YFSETQ. CDR3 length: 15 residues. V shed 1 base and J shed 0 bases, with 11 bases lying between them. The CDR3 sequence: CASSLSFDSSYEQYF. Written as DNA, the CDR3 is TGCGCCAGCAGCTTGAGCTTCGATAGCTCCTACGAGCAGTACTTC.

This clonotype has at least ten counts. The rearrangement links TRBV5-5 to TRBJ1-5, with 7 bases identical to TRBD1. The junction had 10 bases not matched to a gene; V was cut back by 4 bases and J by 3 bases. The length of the CDR3 is 16 residues. CDR1 is SGHKS and CDR2 is YYEKEE in the germline V gene (reference sequence). CDR3 protein: CASSLGQALSNQPQHF. CDR3 bases: TGTGCCAGCAGCCTAGGACAGGCGTTATCCAATCAGCCCCAGCATTTT.